A selection of T cell receptor beta chains follows, all from one sample in a study of Ad26.COV2.S vaccination and SARS-CoV-2 variants. Data came from immunoSEQ multiplex PCR; TCRdb stores just in-frame clones and leaves some out. Here the sample spans more than 350,000 clones, approximately 92% being singletons. The sample here was peripheral blood, taken in a trial of Ad26.COV2.S vaccine versus placebo. These receptors were taken from a person between 18 and 65 years old who received the Ad26.COV2.S COVID-19 vaccine or a placebo. The CDR3 runs from the conserved cysteine through the conserved F or W. Each record gives: D gene, V gene, J gene, clone size, CDR3 protein, CDR3 DNA. A D gene is named only where the DNA matches it firmly. Some rows mark clone size as missing; the rest say once, few, many or name a class of expanded clone.

d_gene: .
v_gene: TRBV10-1
j_gene: TRBJ2-2
abundance: .
CDR3aa: CASSVSTGELFF
CDR3nt: TGCGCCAGCAGCGTTAGCACCGGGGAGCTGTTTTTT

d_gene: .
v_gene: TRBV28
j_gene: TRBJ1-3
abundance: once
CDR3aa: CATTKGSGNTIYF
CDR3nt: TGTGCCACTACGAAGGGATCGGGAAACACCATATATTTT

d_gene: .
v_gene: TRBV4-3
j_gene: TRBJ2-1
abundance: .
CDR3aa: CASSQDYRVMSSYNEQFF
CDR3nt: TGCGCCAGCAGCCAAGACTACCGAGTTATGAGCTCCTACAATGAGCAGTTCTTC

d_gene: .
v_gene: TRBV12-3/TRBV12-4
j_gene: TRBJ1-1
abundance: .
CDR3aa: CASSPPYTEAFF
CDR3nt: TGTGCCAGCAGTCCCCCTTACACTGAAGCTTTCTTT

d_gene: .
v_gene: TRBV5-1
j_gene: TRBJ1-5
abundance: .
CDR3aa: CASSFDGNQPQHF
CDR3nt: TGCGCCAGCAGCTTTGACGGCAATCAGCCCCAGCATTTT

d_gene: .
v_gene: TRBV7-9
j_gene: TRBJ1-1
abundance: few
CDR3aa: CASSFSGARGRAFF
CDR3nt: TGTGCCAGCAGCTTTTCGGGGGCAAGAGGACGAGCTTTCTTT

d_gene: .
v_gene: TRBV2
j_gene: TRBJ1-2
abundance: .
CDR3aa: CASRGDSGGYGYTF
CDR3nt: TGTGCCAGCAGGGGGGATTCTGGGGGCTATGGCTACACCTTC

d_gene: TRBD1
v_gene: TRBV5-6
j_gene: TRBJ1-5
abundance: .
CDR3aa: CASSQRRDSLFQPQHF
CDR3nt: TGTGCCAGCAGCCAACGCCGGGACAGCCTTTTTCAGCCCCAGCATTTT

d_gene: .
v_gene: TRBV13
j_gene: TRBJ2-7
abundance: .
CDR3aa: CASSLGGFARLERTLPYEQYF
CDR3nt: TGTGCCAGCAGCTTAGGAGGATTTGCGCGTTTAGAGCGGACTCTACCCTACGAGCAGTACTTC

d_gene: .
v_gene: TRBV7-6
j_gene: TRBJ2-7
abundance: .
CDR3aa: CASSLGSSPIIEQYF
CDR3nt: TGTGCCAGCAGCTTAGGCTCTAGCCCGATTATCGAGCAGTACTTC

d_gene: .
v_gene: TRBV27
j_gene: TRBJ1-5
abundance: .
CDR3aa: CASSFGESNQPQHF
CDR3nt: TGTGCCAGCAGTTTTGGAGAGAGCAATCAGCCCCAGCATTTT